These 21 T cell receptor beta chains originate from one sample sequenced in a study of blood T cell repertoires in COVID-19. The repertoire was sequenced with immunoSEQ multiplex PCR; TCRdb's copy has only in-frame clones and lacks some. This sample has approximately 210,000 clones, with about nine tenths found just once. Sample: peripheral blood. The origin of the receptors is a woman aged 70-85 years with acute or convalescent COVID-19.

This chain links TRBV11-2 with TRBJ2-2, with 7 bases fitting TRBD1. CDR1 is SGHAT, CDR2 FQNNGV, per germline. With 1 base clipped from V and 5 bases from J, the junction kept 1 base outside the gene matches. The CDR3 length is 14 residues. This CDR3 reads CASSLVQGTGELFF. The CDR3 DNA reads as TGTGCCAGCAGCTTAGTACAGGGGACCGGGGAGCTGTTTTTT.

V and J are TRBV6-5 and TRBJ2-7, with TRBD1 identical over 8 bases. CDR1 is MNHEY, CDR2 SVGAGI, per germline. J lost 3 bases, V lost 2 bases, and 6 bases had no gene match. The CDR3 has 15 amino acids. The CDR3 DNA follows: TGTGCCAGCAGTTACCGCGGGGACAGGATCTACGAGCAGTACTTC. This gives the protein CASSYRGDRIYEQYF.

The rearrangement uses TRBV7-9 and TRBJ2-3; no clear D gene. With 0 bases removed from V and 0 bases from J, the gap between germline ends came to 7 bases. The germline V gene encodes CDR1 SEHNR and CDR2 FQNEAQ (reference sequence). CDR3 length: 15 residues. CDR3 coding DNA: TGTGCCAGCAGCTTAGCTGTCACTAGCACAGATACGCAGTATTTT. This translates into CASSLAVTSTDTQYF.

The CDR3 coding sequence is TGTGCCAGCAGTTACGGGACAGGATTGAACACTGAAGCTTTCTTT. Translated, it gives CASSYGTGLNTEAFF. The V gene is TRBV6-6, the J gene TRBJ1-1, with 8 bases fitting TRBD1. V was pared by 2 bases and J by 0 bases, with 2 bases of the junction left unmatched. Per the germline V gene, CDR1 is MNHNY and CDR2 is SVGAGI (reference sequence). CDR3 length: 15 residues.

This clone has more than one count but fewer than ten. The chain joins TRBV6-2 or TRBV6-3 to TRBJ2-3; D is ambiguous. The V end lost 4 bases, the J end lost 1 base, and 6 bases lay between the germline ends. Germline V gene sequence: CDR1 MNHEY, CDR2 SVGEGT. The CDR3 has 13 amino acids. CDR3 nucleotides: TGTGCCAGCAGTTCAATCCGCACAGATACGCAGTATTTT. This codes for CASSSIRTDTQYF.

This rearrangement joins TRBV27 to TRBJ1-6; D not certain. V lost 6 bases and J lost 9, with 15 bases in between. CDR1 and CDR2 from the germline V gene are MNHEY and SMNVEV (reference sequence). The CDR3 is 14 residues long. The CDR3, as DNA: TGTGCCAGCAGCCCTGCTTCGAGGGCTTCACCCCTCCACTTT. This codes for CASSPASRASPLHF.

The chain carries TRBV19 and TRBJ2-2; 9 bases fit TRBD2. This CDR3 region has 17 residues. Germline V gene sequence: CDR1 LNHDA, CDR2 SQIVND (reference sequence). V lost 7 bases and J lost 0; bases outside the gene matches: 9. CDR3 sequence (DNA): TGTGCCAGTAAGTTGGCTAGCGGGGTACCGAACACCGGGGAGCTGTTTTTT. This gives the protein CASKLASGVPNTGELFF.

This clone was detected once. The J gene is TRBJ2-3, the V gene TRBV19, with D possibly TRBD1 on 6 matching bases. V lost 7 bases, J lost 2 bases, and 16 bases lay in between. The germline gives CDR1 LNHDA, CDR2 SQIVND (reference sequence). This CDR3 has 15 amino acids. This CDR3 is CASTMGAGITDTQYF. CDR3 nucleotide sequence: TGTGCCAGTACAATGGGGGCAGGAATCACAGATACGCAGTATTTT.

V and J are TRBV24-1 and TRBJ2-1, with D uncertain. The CDR3 covers 16 residues. In germline, CDR1 is KGHDR, CDR2 SFDVKD. V was pared by 0 bases and J by 0 bases, with 8 bases between. The CDR3 reads CATSDLDPSSYNEQFF. CDR3 DNA: TGTGCCACCAGTGATTTGGACCCTAGCTCCTACAATGAGCAGTTCTTC.

The table lists this clone with a few counts. The chain carries TRBV12-5 and TRBJ1-2, with D perhaps matching TRBD1 (5 bases). Trimming took 3 bases from V and 2 from J, leaving 10 bases between them. Germline V gene sequence: CDR1 LGHNT, CDR2 FRNRAP. The length of the CDR3 is 14 residues. CDR3 coding DNA: TGTGCTAGTGGTTTTGCCGCAGGGAACTATGGCTACACCTTC. Protein: CASGFAAGNYGYTF.

J is TRBJ1-5 and V is TRBV2, with D possibly being TRBD1 (6 bases). Trimming removed 7 bases at V and 4 bases at J, with 14 bases between. CDR3 length: 14 residues. Germline values: CDR1 SNHLY, CDR2 FYNNEI. The CDR3 is CASTAQGKNQPQHF. In DNA form, the CDR3 reads TGTGCCAGCACGGCACAGGGAAAGAATCAGCCCCAGCATTTT.

The rearrangement links TRBV28 to TRBJ2-7, with 7 bases matching TRBD1. J was trimmed by 3 bases and V by 5 bases; bases with no gene match: 13. Germline V gene sequence: CDR1 MDHEN, CDR2 SYDVKM. This CDR3 contains 16 residues. CDR3 loop: CASSPLQGNALYEQYF. The CDR3 nucleotides read TGTGCCAGCAGTCCCTTACAGGGGAATGCGCTCTACGAGCAGTACTTC.

This clone was observed once. The chain uses TRBV11-3 and TRBJ2-1; 9 bases are shared with TRBD2. V lost 0 bases, J lost 4 bases, and 4 bases stayed unmatched. The germline V gene encodes CDR1 SGHNT and CDR2 YENEEA. The CDR3 is made up of 16 amino acids. CDR3 sequence (DNA): TGTGCCAGCAGCTTAGAAGGCGGGAGGGGGTACAATGAGCAGTTCTTC. Translation: CASSLEGGRGYNEQFF.

The CDR3 nucleotides read TGCAGCGTTTCTTCTAGCGGACGCACAGATACGCAGTATTTT. Amino acid sequence: CSVSSSGRTDTQYF. V and J are TRBV29-1 and TRBJ2-3, with TRBD2 matching over 7 bases. The junction had 6 bases not matched to a gene; V was cut back by 5 bases and J by 1 base. CDR1 is SQVTM, CDR2 ANQGSEA, per germline. The length of the CDR3 is 14 residues.

The CDR3: CASSRRPGTSGRTDTQYF. Written as DNA, the CDR3 is TGTGCCAGCAGCCGTAGACCGGGGACTAGCGGGAGGACAGATACGCAGTATTTT. This rearrangement joins TRBV28 to TRBJ2-3; 15 bases map to TRBD2. With 6 bases clipped from V and 3 bases from J, the junction kept 10 bases outside the gene matches. Per the germline V gene, CDR1 is MDHEN and CDR2 is SYDVKM. CDR3 length: 18 residues. Drawing the rest from reference TRBV28 and TRBJ2-3, the complete variable domain is DVKVTQSSRYLVKRTGEKVFLECVQDMDHENMFWYRQDPGLGLRLIYFSYDVKMKEKGDIPEGYSVSREKKERFSLILESASTNQTSMYLCASSRRPGTSGRTDTQYFGPGTRLTVL.

The genes are TRBV5-1 and TRBJ2-3; tentative D call: TRBD2 (6 bases). Germline V lookup: CDR1 SGHRS, CDR2 YFSETQ. This CDR3 contains 16 residues. V gave up 0 bases and J gave up 3 bases, with 14 bases separating them. The CDR3, as DNA: TGCGCCAGCAGCTTGGGAGCGGGCGGCAATACAGATACGCAGTATTTT. It yields the protein CASSLGAGGNTDTQYF.

The J gene is TRBJ2-7, the V gene TRBV6-6; D is possibly TRBD1 (6 bases). V lost 5 bases and J 3 bases, leaving 26 bases between the germline ends. CDR3 length: 18 residues. Looked up from germline, CDR1 is MNHNY and CDR2 is SVGAGI (reference sequence). CDR3 bases: TGTGCCAGCAGTGGATCCCCTGGCAGTACAGGGATTTACTACGAGCAGTACTTC. Its protein product is CASSGSPGSTGIYYEQYF.

The chain links TRBV2 to TRBJ2-2; maybe TRBD2 (6 bases). V was trimmed by 5 bases and J by 7 bases, leaving 8 bases between them. CDR1 is SNHLY and CDR2 is FYNNEI in the germline V gene. This CDR3 region has 12 residues. CDR3 in amino acids: CASSLAVGELFF. For the CDR3, the DNA is TGTGCCAGCAGTTTAGCGGTCGGGGAGCTGTTTTTT.

This clone was picked up one time. The genes are TRBV28 and TRBJ1-2, with TRBD1 as a possible D gene (6 bases). The germline V gene encodes CDR1 MDHEN and CDR2 SYDVKM. Deletions cut 5 bases from V and 8 bases from J, with 12 bases between. The CDR3 sequence is 12 residues long. The CDR3 loop is CASSGQGWGYTF. As DNA, the CDR3 is TGTGCCAGCAGTGGGCAGGGGTGGGGCTACACCTTC.

The chain's CDR3 is CASSPSGGALTDTQYF. CDR3 in DNA: TGTGCCAGCAGTCCGAGCGGGGGAGCCCTCACAGATACGCAGTATTTT. This rearrangement joins TRBV2 to TRBJ2-3; TRBD2 matches at 8 bases. The CDR3 has 16 residues. J was trimmed by 2 bases and V by 5 bases; bases with no gene match: 9. Per the germline V gene, CDR1 is SNHLY and CDR2 is FYNNEI.

The chain has TRBV5-6 and TRBJ1-2; D possibly corresponds to TRBD1 (5 bases). This CDR3 comprises 14 residues. The V gene lost 2 bases and the J gene lost 2 bases, with 10 bases spanning the gap. CDR1 and CDR2 from the germline V gene are SGHDT and YYEEEE. The CDR3 spells CASSFWQGNYGYTF. The CDR3 DNA reads TGTGCCAGCAGCTTTTGGCAGGGCAACTATGGCTACACCTTC.